These T cell receptor beta chains were read from a single sample in a study of blood T cell repertoires in COVID-19. The assay was immunoSEQ multiplex PCR, and TCRdb's table has in-frame clones only and misses some. The table includes about 240,000 clones, approximately 78% detected once. The specimen sequenced was peripheral blood. These receptors were collected from a woman aged 60-75 years with active or convalescent COVID-19. CDR3s include the opening cysteine and the closing phenylalanine or tryptophan. Clone sizes are given selectively: once, few, many, or a class where the clone is expanded.

V gene	CDR3 length	J gene	clone size	CDR3 protein
TRBV6-5	15	TRBJ1-1	.	CASSSLGQGKTEAFF
TRBV29-1	13	TRBJ2-7	once	CSVGDRGHTEQYF
TRBV12-2	14	TRBJ2-7	.	CASRRDRGLYEQYF
TRBV10-1	14	TRBJ1-1	.	CASSRGTGGTEAFF
TRBV7-8	13	TRBJ1-2	.	CASSLGLVYGYTF
TRBV30	13	TRBJ1-5	.	CAWGQGAARPQHF
TRBV19	14	TRBJ1-6	.	CASRGQGSNSPLHF
TRBV19	15	TRBJ1-5	.	CASVRDRLSNQPQHF
TRBV30	16	TRBJ1-6	.	CAWSSGEYTYNSPLHF
TRBV27	14	TRBJ1-1	.	CASSLSFRNTEAFF
TRBV19	17	TRBJ2-2	.	CASSSWTGALNTGELFF
TRBV7-9	16	TRBJ2-1	.	CASSSIRGSSYNEQFF
TRBV18	17	TRBJ1-1	once	CASSPGQGIFRETEAFF
TRBV6-5	13	TRBJ1-5	.	CASRQGGGQPQHF